The clone carrying this T cell receptor beta chain was recorded many times. Its antigen is still unknown. This specimen comes from a study of early T cells in non-severe SARS-CoV-2 infection. Across the whole study: Whole-blood bulk RNA, unsorted, was sequenced, and chains were unpaired.

The CDR3 is 16 amino acids. In germline, CDR1 is SGHVS, CDR2 FQNEAQ. The J segment lost 0 bases and the V segment lost 4 bases, leaving 6 bases of the junction unmatched. Study-level points and caveats: Matching with VDJdb favored anti-spike CD8 responses (missing private and CD4 specificities).

Unique molecular identifier tags were affixed to discrete cDNA molecules. MiXCR, applied by TCRdb to the 5' RACE reads, yields one record per CDR3 protein. The table records about 76,000 distinct CDR3 sequences, approximately 12% of them present only once. Sample: whole blood. This chain links TRBV7-8 with TRBJ1-5, with TRBD1 identical over 7 bases. This receptor was identified in an adult who was a healthcare worker with PCR-confirmed SARS-CoV-2 infection or an uninfected control (not recorded which). CDR3 in DNA: TGTGCCAGCAGCTACAGGGGACCTCTTAGCAATCAGCCCCAGCATTTT. Protein sequence: CASSYRGPLSNQPQHF.